The 8 T cell receptor beta chains presented below share a single source sample, sequenced in a study of neurological immune-mediated disorders. TCRdb recomputed calls from the 5' RACE reads with MiXCR, one row per CDR3 protein. The table has some 77,000 distinct CDR3 sequences, approximately 10% seen once. The sequenced sample consisted of PBMCs. Receptors originate from a man in his fifties or sixties in good health.

Ten or more counts support this clonotype. Its ends do not fully match the called genes, so a read error is possible. The chain couples TRBV5-1 to TRBJ2-1; 9 bases align to TRBD1. This CDR3 comprises 12 residues. Germline-derived CDR1 and CDR2 are SGHRS and YFSETQ. CDR3: CASSSEWDRVIF. The CDR3 region has the DNA TGCGCCAGCAGCTCGGAATGGGACAGGGTCATCTTC.

This clonotype has ten or more counts. This chain joins TRBV6-1 and TRBJ1-2; no reliable D call. The CDR3 length is 13 residues. The germline CDR1 and CDR2 sequences are MNHNS and SASEGT. V was clipped by 0 bases and J by 5 bases, with 7 bases between them. CDR3 in amino acids: CASSEAVTYGYTF. For the CDR3, the DNA is TGTGCCAGCAGTGAAGCGGTCACTTATGGCTACACCTTC.

There are many counts of this clonotype. The rearrangement joins TRBV27 to TRBJ2-3; the D gene is possibly TRBD2 (5 bases). The CDR3 runs 15 residues. Germline V lookup: CDR1 MNHEY, CDR2 SMNVEV (reference sequence). V gave up 3 bases and J gave up 4 bases, with 14 bases separating them. The CDR3 spells CASSLRGNSPDTQYF. The CDR3 nucleotides read TGTGCCAGCAGTTTGAGAGGGAATAGCCCAGATACGCAGTATTTT.

This clonotype showed up many times. The chain carries TRBV5-1 and TRBJ1-3; D not resolved. Germline lookup yields CDR1 SGHRS and CDR2 YFSETQ. V lost 0 bases, J lost 2 bases, and 3 bases lay in between. The CDR3 loop spans 13 amino acids. This CDR3 is CASSLVPGNTIYF. The CDR3 nucleotides read TGCGCCAGCAGCTTGGTTCCTGGAAACACCATATATTTT.

This clonotype was picked up many times. The chain couples TRBV7-9 to TRBJ2-2; 8 bases are a match to TRBD2. The CDR3 consists of 16 residues. V shed 5 bases and J 5 bases; nucleotides not matched to a gene: 10. Germline-derived CDR1 and CDR2 are SEHNR and FQNEAQ (reference sequence). The CDR3 region is CASSPGGASLTGELFF. CDR3 nucleotide sequence: TGTGCCAGCAGCCCCGGGGGGGCTTCGTTGACCGGGGAGCTGTTTTTT.

This clonotype has more than one count but fewer than ten. V gene TRBV9 combines with J gene TRBJ2-3; 11 bases map to TRBD2. This CDR3 region has 16 residues. Germline CDR1 and CDR2: SGDLS and YYNGEE. V dropped 4 bases and J dropped 2; count of bases not matched to a gene: 6. The CDR3 is CASSPGTSGHTDTQYF. DNA of the CDR3: TGTGCCAGCAGCCCAGGGACTAGCGGTCACACAGATACGCAGTATTTT.

This clonotype has a handful of counts. The gene calls are TRBV29-1 and TRBJ2-7; D possibly corresponds to TRBD2 (6 bases). Per germline, CDR1 SQVTM and CDR2 ANQGSEA. With 5 bases removed from V and 1 base from J, the gap between germline ends came to 12 bases. This CDR3 spans 13 amino acids. The CDR3 DNA reads TGCAGCGTTAGAGCGGGTGAATCCTACGAGCAGTACTTC. Its translation: CSVRAGESYEQYF.

Many counts were recorded for this clonotype. This chain uses TRBV6-2 or TRBV6-3 with TRBJ2-7; 8 nucleotides line up with TRBD1. This CDR3 region has 16 residues. The germline V gene has CDR1 MNHEY and CDR2 SVGEGT. Losses at the gene ends were 7 bases for V and 0 bases for J; bases not matched to a gene: 11. CDR3 coding DNA: TGTGCCAGCACCAAGGGACAGGCCGGAGACTCCTACGAGCAGTACTTC. This codes for CASTKGQAGDSYEQYF.